Listed here are 6 T cell receptor beta chains from one sample, sequenced in a study of T-cell reconstitution after alpha-beta-depleted transplantation in children (dated by TCRdb to about 2016). The library was generated by PCR. The sequencer listed for this sample is Illumina HiSeq 2500. TCR libraries were prepared with molecular barcoding, using unique molecular identifiers to normalize TCRbeta repertoire quantification. The raw public data were reprocessed by TCRdb itself: fastp quality trimming at Q25, MiXCR clonotype calling, in-frame beta chains only. Each entry is one CDR3 protein sequence, shown with its most common DNA and genes. In all, the sample holds about 98,000 distinct CDR3 sequences, and 23% of those were seen once. The top ten clonotypes cover about a fifth of the sample. In light of the paper, this sample's treatment or condition label describes: allogeneic hematopoietic cell transplantation with graft depleted of TCRalphabeta T cells and CD19 B cells.

Sequenced material: PBMCs, taken before TCRalphabeta/CD19-depleted stem cell transplant. The receptors here all came from a boy aged 2 to 10 with acute lymphoblastic leukemia, due to receive a stem cell transplant.

Ten or more counts support this clonotype. The rearrangement links TRBV11-3 to TRBJ2-3; D possibly corresponds to TRBD2 (6 bases). The CDR3 is 14 residues long. Between the trimmed V and J ends, which lost 5 bases and 4 bases, there was a span of 13 bases. Per the germline V gene, CDR1 is SGHNT and CDR2 is YENEEA. The CDR3 sequence: CASSIGIAADTQYF. The CDR3 region has the DNA TGTGCCAGCAGCATTGGGATAGCGGCAGATACGCAGTATTTT.

Note on this clonotype: At one boundary the junction diverges from the germline segment, which might be a read error. This CDR3 reads CRAFKTSGGAPDTQYF. In DNA form, the CDR3 reads TGCCGTGCTTTTAAGACTAGCGGAGGGGCCCCAGATACGCAGTATTTT. The chain links TRBV20-1 to TRBJ2-3; TRBD2 aligns across 9 bases. The CDR3 runs 16 residues. Germline-derived CDR1 and CDR2 are DFQATT and SNEGSKA (reference sequence).

With respect to this clonotype: This may be a read error, as it is one base from a much larger clone. V is TRBV12-3 or TRBV12-4 and J is TRBJ1-5, with D unresolved. This CDR3 is built from 13 residues. In DNA, the CDR3 is TGTGCCAGCAGTCTATTTCCTGGGCAGCCCCAGGATTTT. Translating gives CASSLFPGQPQDF.

This clonotype was detected a few times. The rearrangement uses TRBV28 and TRBJ1-5; the D is unclear. The CDR3 loop spans 14 amino acids. The germline V gene encodes CDR1 MDHEN and CDR2 SYDVKM. Trimming shortened V by 5 bases and J by 6 bases, and 14 bases separated the two germline ends. The CDR3 here is CASSRADLGQPQHF. CDR3 DNA: TGTGCCAGCAGTCGGGCGGATCTCGGTCAGCCCCAGCATTTT.

The gene calls are TRBV9 and TRBJ2-7; TRBD1 is a possible D gene (6 bases). Trimming pared 3 bases from V and 0 bases from J, leaving 10 bases between. Germline CDR1 and CDR2: SGDLS and YYNGEE. The CDR3 extends over 14 amino acids. The CDR3 protein is CASSGRDTSYEQYF. In nucleotides, the CDR3 is TGTGCCAGCAGCGGCAGGGACACCTCCTACGAGCAGTACTTC.

The table lists this clonotype with a few counts. The gene calls are TRBV4-3 and TRBJ2-1, with 10 bases that match TRBD2. This CDR3 spans 14 amino acids. Germline V gene lookup returns CDR1 LGHNA and CDR2 YSLEER. Losses at the gene ends were 1 base for V and 10 bases for J; bases not matched to a gene: 4. For the CDR3, the DNA is TGCGCCAGCAGCCAAGCTCCTAGCGGGAGAGAGCAGTTCTTC. This gives the protein CASSQAPSGREQFF.